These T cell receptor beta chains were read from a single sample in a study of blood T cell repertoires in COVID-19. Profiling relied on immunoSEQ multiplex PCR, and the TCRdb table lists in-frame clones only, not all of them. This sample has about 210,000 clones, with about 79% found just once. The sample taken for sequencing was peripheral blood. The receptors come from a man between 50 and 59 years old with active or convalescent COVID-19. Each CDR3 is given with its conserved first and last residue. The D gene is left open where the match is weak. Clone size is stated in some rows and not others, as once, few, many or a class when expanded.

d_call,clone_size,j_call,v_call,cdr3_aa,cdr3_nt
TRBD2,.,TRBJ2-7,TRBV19,CASAPIGLADPMDSYEQYF,TGTGCCAGTGCTCCTATTGGACTAGCGGACCCCATGGACTCCTACGAGCAGTACTTC
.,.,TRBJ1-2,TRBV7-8,CASSLAPGPNYGYTF,TGTGCCAGCAGCTTAGCGCCAGGGCCCAACTATGGCTACACCTTC
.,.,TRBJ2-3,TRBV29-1,CSVEDRGADTQYF,TGCAGCGTTGAAGACAGGGGGGCAGATACGCAGTATTTT
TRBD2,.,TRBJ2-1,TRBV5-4,CASSLGLAGVSYNEQFF,TGTGCCAGCAGCTTGGGACTAGCGGGAGTCTCCTACAATGAGCAGTTCTTC
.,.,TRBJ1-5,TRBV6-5,CASSYSSGLDQPQHF,TGTGCCAGCAGTTACTCTTCCGGGTTGGATCAGCCCCAGCATTTT
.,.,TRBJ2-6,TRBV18,CASSPPYKGANVLTF,TGTGCCAGCTCACCACCCTATAAGGGGGCCAACGTCCTGACTTTC
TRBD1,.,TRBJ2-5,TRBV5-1,CASSVLGTVTEETQYF,TGCGCCAGCAGCGTTCTAGGGACAGTCACAGAAGAGACCCAGTACTTC
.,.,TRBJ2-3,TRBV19,CASSIQTGGVGTQYF,TGTGCCAGTAGTATCCAGACTGGAGGTGTTGGTACGCAGTATTTT
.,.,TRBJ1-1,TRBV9,CASSVAGYTEAFF,TGTGCCAGCAGCGTAGCAGGGTATACTGAAGCTTTCTTT
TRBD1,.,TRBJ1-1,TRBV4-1,CASSRSTGGTEAFF,TGCGCCAGCAGCCGCTCAACAGGGGGCACTGAAGCTTTCTTT
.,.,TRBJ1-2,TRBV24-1,CATSDPQNYGYTF,TGTGCCACCAGTGATCCACAGAACTATGGCTACACCTTC
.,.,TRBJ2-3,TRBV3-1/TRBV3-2,CASSQGWGDTDTQYF,TGTGCCAGCAGCCAAGGCTGGGGAGACACAGATACGCAGTATTTT
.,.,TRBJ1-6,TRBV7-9,CASSFDPEGSPLHF,TGTGCCAGCAGCTTCGACCCCGAGGGTTCACCCCTCCACTTT
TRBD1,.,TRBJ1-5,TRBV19,CASSNRQGSDQPQHF,TGTGCCAGTAGTAATCGACAGGGCTCCGATCAGCCCCAGCATTTT
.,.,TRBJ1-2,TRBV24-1,CATSDRGPNYGYTF,TGTGCCACCAGTGATAGGGGCCCGAACTATGGCTACACCTTC
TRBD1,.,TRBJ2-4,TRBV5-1,CASSLAGGRAKNIQYF,TGCGCCAGCAGCTTGGCAGGGGGACGAGCCAAAAACATTCAGTACTTC
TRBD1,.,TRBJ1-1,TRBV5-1,CASSPGQGDTEAFF,TGCGCCAGCAGCCCGGGACAGGGGGACACTGAAGCTTTCTTT
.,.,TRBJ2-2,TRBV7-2,CASSRLAGELFF,TGTGCCAGCAGCCGTCTAGCCGGGGAGCTGTTTTTT
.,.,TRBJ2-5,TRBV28,CASSLALAPAETQYF,TGTGCCAGCAGTTTAGCGTTAGCTCCAGCCGAGACCCAGTACTTC
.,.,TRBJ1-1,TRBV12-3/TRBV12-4,CASSYPPGEAFF,TGTGCCAGCAGTTACCCCCCGGGTGAAGCTTTCTTT
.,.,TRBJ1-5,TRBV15,CATSRRRTLGPQHF,TGTGCCACCAGCAGGAGACGGACTCTAGGACCCCAGCATTTT
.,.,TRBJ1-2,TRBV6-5,CASKKLAGGADGYTF,TGTGCCAGCAAAAAATTAGCGGGGGGCGCTGATGGCTACACCTTC
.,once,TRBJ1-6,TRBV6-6,CASSLDSGYNSPLHF,TGTGCCAGCAGTTTGGACTCCGGCTATAATTCACCCCTCCACTTT
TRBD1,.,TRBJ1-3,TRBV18,CASSRSSGTGDLYSGNTIYF,TGTGCCAGCTCACGATCATCCGGGACAGGGGACTTATACTCTGGAAACACCATATATTTT
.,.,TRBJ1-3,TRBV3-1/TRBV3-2,CASSPPTGRNTIYF,TGTGCCAGCAGCCCCCCAACGGGGAGAAACACCATATATTTT
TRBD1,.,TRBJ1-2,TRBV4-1,CASSLRSNRGQSGYTF,TGCGCCAGCAGCCTTCGGTCCAACAGGGGGCAATCTGGCTACACCTTC
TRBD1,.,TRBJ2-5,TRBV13,CASSRTGVRETQYF,TGTGCCAGCAGCCGAACAGGGGTAAGAGAGACCCAGTACTTC
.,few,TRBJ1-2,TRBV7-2,CASSPPFISGANGYTF,TGTGCCAGCAGCCCCCCGTTTATCTCAGGGGCCAATGGCTACACCTTC
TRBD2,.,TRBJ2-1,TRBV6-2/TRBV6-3,CASSYGAGGWGFF,TGTGCCAGCAGTTACGGAGCGGGAGGGTGGGGGTTCTTC
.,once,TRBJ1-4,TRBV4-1,CASSSREKGEKLFF,TGCGCCAGCAGCTCCCGGGAAAAGGGTGAAAAACTGTTTTTT
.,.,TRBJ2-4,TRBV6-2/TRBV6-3,CASSFPGAKNIQYF,TGTGCCAGCAGTTTCCCGGGGGCCAAAAACATTCAGTACTTC
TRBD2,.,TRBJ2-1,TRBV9,CASSVGGLAGYNEQFF,TGTGCCAGCAGCGTAGGGGGACTAGCGGGCTACAATGAGCAGTTCTTC
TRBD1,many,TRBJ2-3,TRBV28,CASSHRGYPTDTQYF,TGTGCCAGCAGTCACAGGGGTTACCCCACAGATACGCAGTATTTT
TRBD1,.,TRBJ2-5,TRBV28,CASSRIGQASETQYF,TGTGCCAGCAGTCGTATAGGACAGGCGTCGGAGACCCAGTACTTC
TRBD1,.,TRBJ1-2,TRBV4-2,CASSFGVQGLGGYTF,TGTGCCAGCAGCTTTGGGGTACAGGGGCTGGGTGGCTACACCTTC
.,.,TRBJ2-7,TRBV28,CASSLASSSYEQYF,TGTGCCAGCAGTCTAGCGTCGAGCTCCTACGAGCAGTACTTC
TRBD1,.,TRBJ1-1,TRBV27,CASSLSTGGTEAFF,TGTGCCAGCAGTTTATCGACAGGGGGGACTGAAGCTTTCTTT
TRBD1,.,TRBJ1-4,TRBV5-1,CASSLSTGRGEKLFF,TGCGCCAGCAGCCTCTCGACAGGGCGTGGGGAAAAACTGTTTTTT
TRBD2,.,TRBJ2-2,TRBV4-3,CASSQVTRVAGVNTGELFF,TGCGCCAGCAGCCAAGTCACCCGTGTAGCGGGGGTTAACACCGGGGAGCTGTTTTTT
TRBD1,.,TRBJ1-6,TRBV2,CASSWTRQGASSYNSPLHF,TGTGCCAGCAGTTGGACTCGACAGGGGGCGAGCTCCTATAATTCACCCCTCCACTTT
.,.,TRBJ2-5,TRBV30,CAWGFRGFETQYF,TGTGCCTGGGGTTTTAGGGGGTTTGAGACCCAGTACTTC
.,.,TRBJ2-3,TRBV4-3,CASSQRGGLRTDTQYF,TGCGCCAGCAGCCAACGGGGAGGCCTAAGAACAGATACGCAGTATTTT
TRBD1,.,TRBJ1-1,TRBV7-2,CASSRDPQGANTEAFF,TGTGCCAGCAGCCGTGACCCACAGGGGGCGAACACTGAAGCTTTCTTT
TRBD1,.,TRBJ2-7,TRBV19,CASSSLDRTGSYEQYF,TGTGCCAGTAGTTCACTTGATAGGACAGGCTCCTACGAGCAGTACTTC
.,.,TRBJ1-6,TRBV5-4,CASSLTGYNSPLHF,TGTGCCAGCAGCTTGACGGGATACAATTCACCCCTCCACTTT
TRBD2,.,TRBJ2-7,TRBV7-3,CASSITGTSVSYEQYF,TGTGCCAGCAGCATCACCGGGACTAGCGTATCCTACGAGCAGTACTTC
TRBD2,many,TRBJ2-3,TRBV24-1,CATSGRAGTSGLARDTQYF,TGTGCCACCAGTGGGAGGGCCGGGACTAGCGGTCTGGCCAGGGATACGCAGTATTTT
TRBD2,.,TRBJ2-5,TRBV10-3,CAIRASGIGGETQYF,TGTGCCATCAGAGCTAGCGGCATTGGGGGGGAGACCCAGTACTTC
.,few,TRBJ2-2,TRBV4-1,CASSGQNTGELFF,TGCGCCAGCAGTGGACAAAACACCGGGGAGCTGTTTTTT
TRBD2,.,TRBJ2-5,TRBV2,CASGGSSGPQETQYF,TGTGCCAGCGGGGGTTCTAGCGGTCCTCAAGAGACCCAGTACTTC
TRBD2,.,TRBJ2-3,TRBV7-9,CASSLVASGESSTDTQYF,TGTGCCAGCAGCTTAGTCGCTAGCGGGGAGTCAAGCACAGATACGCAGTATTTT
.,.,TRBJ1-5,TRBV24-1,CATSDPGSNQPQHF,TGTGCCACCAGTGATCCGGGATCCAATCAGCCCCAGCATTTT
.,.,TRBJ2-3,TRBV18,CASSTQQDTQYF,TGTGCCAGCTCAACCCAACAAGATACGCAGTATTTT
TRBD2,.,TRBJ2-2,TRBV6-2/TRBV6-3,CASSGPFLAGTTGELFF,TGTGCCAGCAGCGGACCCTTTCTAGCGGGAACAACCGGGGAGCTGTTTTTT
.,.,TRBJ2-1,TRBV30,CACRTPPGYNEQFF,TGTGCCTGTCGCACCCCCCCAGGCTACAATGAGCAGTTCTTC
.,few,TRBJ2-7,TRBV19,CASSISSTYEQYF,TGTGCCAGTAGTATCTCTAGCACCTACGAGCAGTACTTC